This TCR beta chain was recorded in a study of T-cell memory formation after mild COVID-19. Overall study: There were largely donor-specific TCR clusters. Study-wide findings and caveats: Several responding clones turned up in pre-infection memory, indicating that cross-reactive memory may have taken part.

V was shortened by 3 bases and J by 7 bases, with 13 bases between the two germline ends. Germline-derived CDR1 and CDR2 are SGHRS and YFSETQ. The CDR3 spans 13 residues. Worth noting for this clonotype: The antigen is not known.

Libraries for TCRalpha and TCRbeta carried sample barcodes and unique molecular identifiers via 5'RACE. TCRdb used MiXCR to reprocess the 5' RACE reads, holding one entry per CDR3 protein. Of a few hundred thousand distinct CDR3 sequences in the sample, 25% to 30% were seen once. The sequenced material came from PBMCs or a T cell subset sorted from them (not recorded which). This sequence joins TRBV5-1 and TRBJ2-5; perhaps TRBD2 as D (5 bases). The source of this sequence is an adult woman who had mild COVID-19 (a few samples of this study predate the infection). Cell type and time point are not known. CDR3 protein: CASSSTSFATQYF. The CDR3, as DNA: TGCGCCAGCAGCTCTACTAGTTTCGCGACCCAGTACTTC.